Included here is one T cell receptor beta chain sequence, with context. The data originate from a study of blood T cells in healthy people across ages. Through a sample-barcoded 5' primer and a J-beta primer mix, a second PCR was run for roughly 7 to 12 cycles. TCRdb itself ran the 5' RACE reads through MiXCR, one entry per CDR3 protein. The sample holds fewer than 2 million distinct CDR3 sequences, approximately 40% seen once. Trimming removed 2 bases at V and 9 bases at J, with 11 bases between. The CDR3 covers 13 residues. Germline CDR1 reads MNHNY; CDR2 reads SVGAGI (reference sequence). The genes are TRBV6-6 and TRBJ1-5, with D uncertain. Material: blood. The TCR comes from a human donor in good health. CDR3 region: CASSYQPDPPQHF. CDR3 nucleotide sequence: TGTGCCAGCAGTTACCAACCAGATCCGCCCCAGCATTTT.